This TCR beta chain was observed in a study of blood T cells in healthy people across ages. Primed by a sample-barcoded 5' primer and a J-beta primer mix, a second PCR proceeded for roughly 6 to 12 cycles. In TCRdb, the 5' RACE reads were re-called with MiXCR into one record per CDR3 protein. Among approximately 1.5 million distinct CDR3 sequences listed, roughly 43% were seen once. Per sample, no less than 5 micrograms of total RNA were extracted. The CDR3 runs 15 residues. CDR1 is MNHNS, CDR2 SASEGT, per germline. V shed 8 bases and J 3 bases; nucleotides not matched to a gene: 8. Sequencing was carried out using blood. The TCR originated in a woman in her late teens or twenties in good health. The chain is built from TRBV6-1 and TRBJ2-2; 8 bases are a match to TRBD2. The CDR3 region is CASLRPAGDTGELFF. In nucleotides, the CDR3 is TGTGCCAGCCTGCGACCAGCGGGGGACACCGGGGAGCTGTTTTTT.